These 26 T cell receptor beta chains were all obtained from the same sample, sequenced in a study of response to subunit inactivated influenza vaccine. One entry per CDR3 protein, called by TCRdb with MiXCR from the RT-PCR reads. The sample carries about 500,000 distinct CDR3 sequences, approximately 16% recorded once. This sample comprised CD4+ T cells sorted from PBMCs, obtained less than 30 months after vaccination. The receptors were sampled from a man between 50 and 69 years old who received an inactivated influenza vaccine.

This clonotype was seen more than once but under ten times. The chain has TRBV2 and TRBJ2-5, with no clear D. The CDR3 is 18 residues long. V lost 4 bases to trimming and J lost 4 bases, with 25 bases between them. Germline CDR1 is SNHLY and CDR2 is FYNNEI. CDR3 sequence (DNA): TGTGCCAGCAGTGGAAGAACCTCCGGTTTCTCCGGCGGAGAGACCCAGTACTTC. Translation: CASSGRTSGFSGGETQYF.

V gene TRBV5-6 combines with J gene TRBJ1-1, with D perhaps TRBD1 (5 bases). CDR3 length: 13 residues. Germline V CDR1 and CDR2: SGHDT, YYEEEE. Trimming stripped 4 bases from V and 7 bases from J, with 14 bases between. CDR3: CASSLLLQVEAFF. CDR3 sequence (DNA): TGTGCCAGCAGCCTTTTATTACAGGTTGAAGCTTTCTTT.

The rearrangement uses TRBV28 and TRBJ2-3; 10 bases are a match to TRBD2. The CDR3 runs to 15 residues. With 5 bases clipped from V and 4 bases from J, the junction kept 6 bases outside the gene matches. Germline lookup yields CDR1 MDHEN and CDR2 SYDVKM. The CDR3 DNA reads as TGTGCCAGCAGTACCGTAGCGGGGGGTGCAGATACGCAGTATTTT. Protein sequence: CASSTVAGGADTQYF.

The sample holds a few counts of this clonotype. The chain has TRBV25-1 and TRBJ2-1; D gene uncertain. V was shortened by 1 base and J by 15 bases, with 22 bases between the two germline ends. The CDR3 is 15 amino acids. Per germline, CDR1 MGHDK and CDR2 SYGVNS. CDR3 region: CASSELGRSVEVRFF. DNA for the CDR3: TGTGCCAGCAGTGAATTAGGGCGGTCAGTTGAGGTTCGGTTCTTC.

The chain links TRBV5-1 to TRBJ2-1, with 13 bases identical to TRBD2. The CDR3 is 16 residues long. After removal of 0 bases from V and 8 bases from J, the junction contained 5 bases not matched to a gene. Germline V gene data show CDR1 as SGHRS and CDR2 as YFSETQ. The CDR3 bases are TGCGCCAGCAGCTTGGAACTAGCGGGGGGGCTGGATGAGCAGTTCTTC. Encoded protein: CASSLELAGGLDEQFF.

This clonotype was observed many times. The chain uses TRBV15 and TRBJ1-5, with 9 bases lining up with TRBD1. The CDR3 contains 19 residues. V lost 0 bases and J lost 2; bases outside the gene matches: 11. CDR1 is LNHNV and CDR2 is YYDKDF in the germline V gene (reference sequence). The CDR3 nucleotides read TGTGCCACCAGCAGAGATCTTAGAGGACAGGGGTTGCGCAATCAGCCCCAGCATTTT. Its protein product is CATSRDLRGQGLRNQPQHF.

This clonotype has only a few counts. The chain combines TRBV20-1 with TRBJ2-3; D tentatively reads TRBD1 or TRBD2 (5 bases each). Germline CDR1 DFQATT, CDR2 SNEGSKA (reference sequence). The CDR3 extends over 15 amino acids. Trimming removed 0 bases from V and 3 bases from J, with 13 bases in between. CDR3 sequence reads: CSARDTGTNTDTQYF. The CDR3 nucleotides are TGCAGTGCTAGAGATACGGGGACCAATACAGATACGCAGTATTTT.

This clonotype was detected only a few times. This chain links TRBV14 with TRBJ2-1; the D gene could be TRBD1 or TRBD2 (5 bases each). The CDR3 has 13 residues. V lost 0 bases to trimming and J lost 16 bases, with 16 bases between them. Germline CDR1 SGHDN, CDR2 FVKESK. The CDR3, as DNA: TGTGCCAGCAGCCAAGACAGGGTATGGGAGTCCTTCTTC. Encoded protein: CASSQDRVWESFF.

The chain combines TRBV20-1 with TRBJ2-1, with 8 bases aligning to TRBD1. With V trimmed by 0 bases and J by 0 bases, 1 base remained unmatched. The CDR3 is 15 residues long. Germline V gene sequence: CDR1 DFQATT, CDR2 SNEGSKA (reference sequence). CDR3 sequence: CSARETGGSYNEQFF. DNA for the CDR3: TGCAGTGCTAGAGAAACAGGGGGCTCCTACAATGAGCAGTTCTTC.

This clonotype was picked up many times. The V gene is TRBV12-3 or TRBV12-4, the J gene TRBJ1-5; D possibly corresponds to TRBD1 (6 bases). Trimming removed 6 bases at V and 1 base at J, with 10 bases between. The CDR3 sequence is 14 residues long. The DNA for the CDR3 is TGTGCCAGCAGCCGGCAGGGGAGCAATCAGCCCCAGCATTTT. It encodes CASSRQGSNQPQHF.

This clonotype was counted a few times. The chain couples TRBV20-1 to TRBJ2-1, with 9 bases lining up with TRBD2. With V trimmed by 0 bases and J by 2 bases, 5 bases remained unmatched. The CDR3 contains 16 residues. CDR1 DFQATT and CDR2 SNEGSKA come from the germline V gene (reference sequence). The CDR3 sequence is CSARDLLAGAYNEQFF. CDR3 nucleotides: TGCAGTGCTAGAGACCTACTAGCGGGCGCCTACAATGAGCAGTTCTTC.

In this sample, this clonotype turned up a few times. V usage is TRBV7-2 and J usage is TRBJ2-1; 11 nucleotides align to TRBD2. Germline trimming cut 0 bases from V and 10 bases from J; bases unmatched to any gene: 11. The CDR3 has 17 amino acids. From germline, CDR1 is SGHTA and CDR2 FQGNSA. This CDR3 reads CASSLAGGSGRALEQFF. The CDR3 DNA is TGTGCCAGCAGCTTAGCAGGGGGTAGCGGGAGGGCCTTGGAGCAGTTCTTC.

This clonotype has only a few counts. The junction differs from germline at one of its ends, possibly a read error. The chain has TRBV6-2 or TRBV6-3 and TRBJ1-5, with D possibly matching TRBD1 (6 bases). The CDR3 consists of 16 residues. Germline V CDR1 and CDR2: MNHEY, SVGEGT. The CDR3 region has the DNA TGTGCCAGCAGTTACGTGGGGGGCCGGGGCAATCACCCCCAGCATTTT. The encoded protein is CASSYVGGRGNHPQHF.

Remarks on this clonotype: A much larger clone sits a single nucleotide away, making a read error possible. The chain recombines TRBV7-7 with TRBJ2-2; TRBD1 or TRBD2 may be the D gene (7 bases each). The germline CDR1 and CDR2 sequences are SSHAT and FNYEAQ (reference sequence). This CDR3 region has 15 residues. CDR3 loop: CASSGAAGGSWELFF. In DNA, the CDR3 is TGTGCTAGCAGCGGGGCCGCAGGGGGTTCCTGGGAGCTGTTTTTT.

This clonotype was recorded a few times. This sequence joins TRBV12-3 or TRBV12-4 and TRBJ2-2; 9 bases are a match to TRBD1. This CDR3 is built from 16 residues. V gave up 5 bases and J gave up 5 bases; unmatched junction bases: 9. CDR3 protein: CASSPRTGEKTGELFF. In DNA form, the CDR3 reads TGTGCCAGCAGTCCCCGGACAGGGGAAAAAACCGGGGAGCTGTTTTTT.

The table lists this clonotype with a few counts. J is TRBJ2-7 and V is TRBV5-1, with TRBD2 matching 13 bases. The J segment lost 4 bases and the V segment lost 4 bases, leaving 5 bases of the junction unmatched. The CDR3 sequence is 15 residues long. Germline loops: CDR1 SGHRS, CDR2 YFSETQ. The DNA for the CDR3 is TGCGCCAGCAGCCAGCGGACTAGCGGGAGTTACGAGCAGTACTTC. This sequence encodes CASSQRTSGSYEQYF.

This clonotype has only a few counts. The J gene is TRBJ2-1, the V gene TRBV11-3; 10 nucleotides line up with TRBD1. V was pared by 2 bases and J by 1 base, with 5 bases of the junction left unmatched. Germline CDR1 SGHNT, CDR2 YENEEA. There are 17 residues in the CDR3. Here the CDR3 DNA reads TGTGCCAGCAGCTTATCCGCGGGACAGGGGTCCTACAATGAGCAGTTCTTC. The encoded protein is CASSLSAGQGSYNEQFF. The whole variable domain, remainder taken from reference TRBV11-3 and TRBJ2-1, is EAGVVQSPRYKIIEKKQPVAFWCNPISGHNTLYWYLQNLGQGPELLIRYENEEAVDDSQLPKDRFSAERLKGVDSTLKIQPAELGDSAVYLCASSLSAGQGSYNEQFFGPGTRLTVL.

This clonotype was counted between two and nine times. The rearrangement joins TRBV11-3 to TRBJ2-7; the D is unclear. The CDR3 runs to 13 residues. The V gene's germline CDR1 is SGHNT and CDR2 YENEEA. V gave up 0 bases and J gave up 6 bases, with 9 bases separating them. CDR3 nucleotide sequence: TGTGCCAGCAGCTTAGAACCGGGTGGCGAGCAGTACTTC. This translates into CASSLEPGGEQYF.

This clonotype was detected only a few times. This chain joins TRBV29-1 and TRBJ1-4; no definite D call. Germline lookup yields CDR1 SQVTM and CDR2 ANQGSEA. V gave up 4 bases and J gave up 0 bases, with 6 bases separating them. The length of the CDR3 is 13 residues. The CDR3 region has the DNA TGCAGCGTTGTCGTGGCAACTAATGAAAAACTGTTTTTT. The encoded protein is CSVVVATNEKLFF.

The V call is TRBV6-2 or TRBV6-3, the J call TRBJ2-1; D gene uncertain. V was pared by 0 bases and J by 5 bases, with 8 bases between. This CDR3 has 14 amino acids. Germline V CDR1 and CDR2: MNHEY, SVGEGT. CDR3 in amino acids: CASSYSNLNNEQFF. In DNA, the CDR3 is TGTGCCAGCAGTTACTCGAATCTGAACAATGAGCAGTTCTTC.

The chain has TRBV10-3 and TRBJ2-1, with 10 positions matching TRBD2. Looked up from germline, CDR1 is ENHRY and CDR2 is SYGVKD. The CDR3 sequence is 15 residues long. V lost 4 bases to trimming and J lost 8 bases; unmatched junction nucleotides: 8. CDR3 loop: CAISAPSGSSDEQFF. In nucleotides, the CDR3 is TGTGCCATCAGTGCCCCTAGCGGGAGTTCGGATGAGCAGTTCTTC.

This clonotype was counted between two and nine times. The V and J genes are TRBV6-2 or TRBV6-3 and TRBJ2-3; 10 nucleotides align to TRBD2. This CDR3 contains 19 residues. Trimming took 0 bases from V and 3 from J; bases not matched to a gene: 12. CDR1 and CDR2 (germline): MNHEY, SVGEGT. CDR3 nucleotides: TGTGCCAGCAGTTACTCGCGGACAGCGGGGGGGCCCCGGACAGATACGCAGTATTTT. Encoded protein: CASSYSRTAGGPRTDTQYF.

The V call is TRBV6-2 or TRBV6-3, the J call TRBJ1-2; possibly TRBD1 for D (6 bases). Trimming cost V 6 bases and J 2 bases, with 13 bases left between them. The CDR3 is 14 amino acids. Per germline, CDR1 MNHEY and CDR2 SVGEGT. The chain's CDR3 is CASRKQGPNYGYTF. The DNA of the CDR3 is TGTGCCAGCAGAAAACAGGGACCGAACTATGGCTACACCTTC.

The rearrangement uses TRBV12-3 or TRBV12-4 and TRBJ2-1, with TRBD2 matching 7 bases. This CDR3 region has 15 residues. Trimming took 3 bases from V and 5 from J; bases not matched to a gene: 7. The CDR3 coding sequence is TGTGCCAGCAGTTTGGGCAAGCGGGAAGACAATGAGCAGTTCTTC. Amino acid sequence: CASSLGKREDNEQFF.

This clonotype was seen ten or more times. The chain uses TRBV3-1 and TRBJ1-1, with D uncertain. The length of the CDR3 is 13 residues. The germline CDR1 and CDR2 sequences are LGHDT and YNNKEL (reference sequence). Trimming shortened V by 2 bases and J by 1 base, and 5 bases separated the two germline ends. The DNA for the CDR3 is TGTGCCAGCAGCCAAACAGAGAACACTGAAGCTTTCTTT. Its protein product is CASSQTENTEAFF.

This clonotype was picked up many times. The rearrangement joins TRBV7-8 to TRBJ2-7; unclear D gene. CDR3 length: 13 amino acids. Trimming left V 3 bases short and J 2 bases short, with 8 bases between. CDR1 is SGHVS and CDR2 is FQNEAQ in the germline V gene. The CDR3: CASSFTPTYEQYF. The CDR3 DNA follows: TGTGCCAGCAGCTTCACGCCAACCTACGAGCAGTACTTC.